This TCR beta chain is drawn from a study of T cell repertoires in cytomegalovirus infection. Study overall: Public TCR beta signatures provided an indication of both CMV infection and a matching HLA type.

With respect to this clonotype: Its target is not known.

Study-wide results and caveats: Ex vivo, HLA-C-restricted CMV-specific TCR beta clonotypes prevailed over the rest of the response. Pooled public TCR beta family frequency picked out CMV carriers with the relevant HLA.

TCRdb itself ran the reads through MiXCR, one entry per CDR3 protein. The table has hundreds of thousands of distinct CDR3 sequences, about 33% seen once; the top ten hold approximately 13%. This TCR came from a human donor in good health (CMV status not recorded). Some clones in this sample may be carry-over from other donors' samples. The sample taken for sequencing was PBMCs.

DNA of the CDR3: TGTGCCAGCAGCCAAGATCTTGGCCGTCGATTGGGGGACACCATATATTTT. It encodes CASSQDLGRRLGDTIYF. The chain joins TRBV4-2 to TRBJ1-3; the D gene is possibly TRBD1 (5 bases). Germline lookup yields CDR1 LGHNA and CDR2 YNFKEQ. There are 17 residues in the CDR3. Trimming stripped 0 bases from V and 8 bases from J, with 20 bases between.